Each of the 19 T cell receptor beta chains below was sequenced from the same sample in a study of PD-L1 blockade in urothelial cancer. This sample's time point: pretreatment peripheral blood. Sequenced by immunoSEQ multiplex PCR; TCRdb stores in-frame clones only, minus some. This sample has roughly 51,000 clones, with 85% to 90% found just once. The source was PBMCs, collected around atezolizumab (anti-PD-L1) treatment. These receptors were collected from a man aged 60 to 75 with urothelial cancer.

This clone was seen just once. The V and J genes are TRBV10-2 and TRBJ2-5; 7 nucleotides agree with TRBD1. This CDR3 contains 18 residues. The V gene end was trimmed by 3 bases and the J gene end by 4 bases; junction bases not matched to a gene: 17. CDR1 and CDR2 (germline): WSHSY, SAAADI. The CDR3 spells CASSEAGALIGGVETQYF. For the CDR3, the DNA is TGCGCCAGCAGTGAAGCTGGTGCCTTGATAGGGGGCGTAGAGACCCAGTACTTC.

The chain has TRBV5-6 and TRBJ2-7; 16 bases line up with TRBD2. The length of the CDR3 is 16 residues. V trimming: 4 bases; J trimming: 4 bases; junction bases outside the gene matches: 5. Germline CDR1 is SGHDT and CDR2 is YYEEEE. CDR3 DNA: TGTGCCAGCAGCCCAGGGACTAGCGGGAGGGGGTACGAGCAGTACTTC. Protein: CASSPGTSGRGYEQYF.

The gene calls are TRBV5-1 and TRBJ2-7, with a tentative D call TRBD1 (6 bases). The CDR3 length is 18 residues. In germline, CDR1 is SGHRS, CDR2 YFSETQ. Between the trimmed V and J ends, which lost 2 bases and 4 bases, there was a span of 25 bases. The CDR3 DNA sequence: TGCGCCAGCAGCTTTGAATACGACAGGAGGACCCTCGCGTACGAGCAGTACTTC. It codes for CASSFEYDRRTLAYEQYF.

The gene calls are TRBV10-3 and TRBJ2-7; 13 bases are shared with TRBD2. This CDR3 has 15 residues. V lost 6 bases, J lost 1 base, and 3 bases stayed unmatched. CDR1 is ENHRY and CDR2 is SYGVKD in the germline V gene. The CDR3, as DNA: TGTGCCATCAGATTGACTAGCGGGAGGTCCTACGAGCAGTACTTC. It codes for CAIRLTSGRSYEQYF.

The chain links TRBV19 to TRBJ2-2, with a tentative D call TRBD2 (5 bases). Trimming left V 3 bases short and J 1 base short, with 12 bases between. CDR3 size: 16 residues. CDR1 and CDR2 from the germline V gene are LNHDA and SQIVND (reference sequence). The CDR3 is CASSIRARGNTGELFF. CDR3 nucleotide sequence: TGTGCCAGTAGTATTAGGGCCCGGGGGAACACCGGGGAGCTGTTTTTT. The variable domain in full, completed from reference TRBV19 and TRBJ2-2, reads DGGITQSPKYLFRKEGQNVTLSCEQNLNHDAMYWYRQDPGQGLRLIYYSQIVNDFQKGDIAEGYSVSREKKESFPLTVTSAQKNPTAFYLCASSIRARGNTGELFFGEGSRLTVL.

This sequence joins TRBV7-8 and TRBJ1-1; D gene unclear. Germline V CDR1 and CDR2: SGHVS, FQNEAQ. Trimming cost V 5 bases and J 1 base, with 11 bases left between them. The CDR3 spans 14 residues. CDR3 coding DNA: TGTGCCAGCAGCCCGGGTTCCTGGAACACTGAAGCTTTCTTT. This gives the protein CASSPGSWNTEAFF. Full variable domain (remainder filled in from reference TRBV7-8 and TRBJ1-1): GAGVSQSPRYKVAKRGQDVALRCDPISGHVSLFWYQQALGQGPEFLTYFQNEAQLDKSGLPSDRFFAERPEGSVSTLKIQRTQQEDSAVYLCASSPGSWNTEAFFGQGTRLTVV.

The CDR3, as DNA: TGTGCCAGTAGTTCAAGAATGGAGATACACTACGAGCAGTACTTC. It specifies CASSSRMEIHYEQYF. The chain joins TRBV19 to TRBJ2-7; D not certain. The CDR3 totals 15 residues. Looked up from germline, CDR1 is LNHDA and CDR2 is SQIVND (reference sequence). V was trimmed by 5 bases and J by 3 bases, leaving 17 bases between them.

V and J are TRBV2 and TRBJ2-7; a possible D gene is TRBD2 (5 bases). The CDR3 contains 14 residues. The V gene's germline CDR1 is SNHLY and CDR2 FYNNEI. Deletions cut 4 bases from V and 7 bases from J, with 17 bases between. CDR3 coding DNA: TGTGCCAGCAGTGGTTGGCTAGCCCCGGGTGAGCAGTACTTC. It encodes CASSGWLAPGEQYF.

This clone came up once. For the CDR3, the DNA is TGTGCCAGCAGCGTCCGCACCGAACTTTACTACAATGAGCAGTTCTTC. Its translation: CASSVRTELYYNEQFF. V usage is TRBV9 and J usage is TRBJ2-1, with unresolved D. The CDR3 is made up of 16 amino acids. CDR1 and CDR2 from the germline V gene are SGDLS and YYNGEE. The V end lost 2 bases, the J end lost 3 bases, and 15 bases lay between the germline ends.

This chain uses TRBV6-5 with TRBJ2-5; the D gene is possibly TRBD1 (6 bases). V lost 5 bases to trimming and J lost 1 base, with 14 bases between them. Looked up from germline, CDR1 is MNHEY and CDR2 is SVGAGI. The CDR3 has 15 residues. The CDR3 DNA reads TGTGCCAGCAGTAGGGGGATAGGGTTCCAAGAGACCCAGTACTTC. Protein sequence: CASSRGIGFQETQYF.

This clone turned up a few times. The CDR3 here is CASSSERTGGSGNTIYF. CDR3 bases: TGTGCCAGCAGCTCCGAGCGGACAGGGGGCTCTGGAAACACCATATATTTT. J is TRBJ1-3 and V is TRBV7-9; TRBD1 agrees at 10 bases. This CDR3 is 17 amino acids long. CDR1 is SEHNR and CDR2 is FQNEAQ in the germline V gene (reference sequence). V dropped 4 bases and J dropped 0; count of bases not matched to a gene: 6. Supplemented by reference TRBV7-9 and TRBJ1-3, the full variable domain reads DTGVSQNPRHKITKRGQNVTFRCDPISEHNRLYWYRQTLGQGPEFLTYFQNEAQLEKSRLLSDRFSAERPKGSFSTLEIQRTEQGDSAMYLCASSSERTGGSGNTIYFGEGSWLTVV.

The chain recombines TRBV11-2 with TRBJ1-1, with D possibly TRBD1 on 5 matching bases. V gave up 6 bases and J gave up 7 bases, with 9 bases separating them. Germline V gene sequence: CDR1 SGHAT, CDR2 FQNNGV. The CDR3 has 11 residues. CDR3 region: CASSRQFEAFF. In DNA, the CDR3 is TGTGCCAGCAGTCGACAGTTTGAAGCTTTCTTT.

The J gene is TRBJ2-1, the V gene TRBV5-4; D might be TRBD1 (6 bases). Germline V gene lookup returns CDR1 SGHNT and CDR2 YYREEE (reference sequence). V was trimmed by 2 bases and J by 5 bases, leaving 11 bases between them. The CDR3 sequence is 14 residues long. As DNA, the CDR3 is TGTGCCAGCAGCTTCGGACAGAATCACAATGAGCAGTTCTTC. Translation gives CASSFGQNHNEQFF.

The chain recombines TRBV2 with TRBJ2-7, with 9 bases matching TRBD1. Germline V gives CDR1 SNHLY, CDR2 FYNNEI. Losses at the gene ends were 5 bases for V and 6 bases for J; bases not matched to a gene: 8. The CDR3 totals 14 residues. The CDR3 sequence: CASSLGQGVSEQYF. The CDR3 coding sequence is TGTGCCAGCAGTTTGGGACAGGGAGTATCCGAGCAGTACTTC. The entire variable domain, with the rest obtained from reference TRBV2 and TRBJ2-7, is as follows: EPEVTQTPSHQVTQMGQEVILRCVPISNHLYFYWYRQILGQKVEFLVSFYNNEISEKSEIFDDQFSVERPDGSNFTLKIRSTKLEDSAMYFCASSLGQGVSEQYFGPGTRLTVT.

This chain joins TRBV6-1 and TRBJ2-5, with D perhaps TRBD1 (8 bases). Deletions cut 6 bases from V and 2 bases from J, with 13 bases between. The CDR3 contains 14 residues. Germline V CDR1 and CDR2: MNHNS, SASEGT. The CDR3 here is CASRTGGGQETQYF. CDR3 coding DNA: TGTGCCAGCAGAACAGGGGGAGGGCAAGAGACCCAGTACTTC.

This clone was counted a single time. This chain joins TRBV25-1 and TRBJ2-3; D perhaps matches TRBD1 (6 bases). The CDR3 covers 13 residues. Germline loops: CDR1 MGHDK, CDR2 SYGVNS. Between the trimmed V and J ends, which lost 2 bases and 6 bases, there was a span of 9 bases. The CDR3 here is CASSERGLDTQYF. DNA of the CDR3: TGTGCCAGCAGTGAAAGGGGGTTGGATACGCAGTATTTT.

The V and J genes are TRBV4-1 and TRBJ2-7; D may be TRBD1 (6 bases). Germline loops: CDR1 MGHRA, CDR2 YSYEKL. V shed 1 base and J shed 3 bases, with 13 bases lying between them. The CDR3 covers 15 residues. The CDR3 reads CASSQAGQGFYEQYF. In DNA, the CDR3 is TGCGCCAGCAGCCAAGCTGGTCAGGGGTTCTACGAGCAGTACTTC.

This clone occurred a few times. V gene TRBV7-8 combines with J gene TRBJ2-7; TRBD1 matches 9 bases. V shed 7 bases and J 3 bases; nucleotides not matched to a gene: 7. Germline CDR1 and CDR2: SGHVS and FQNEAQ. The CDR3 runs to 14 residues. CDR3 sequence reads: CASINTGGNYEQYF. In DNA form, the CDR3 reads TGTGCCAGCATCAACACAGGGGGCAACTACGAGCAGTACTTC.

Details on this clone: Different DNA sequences within this sample yield the same CDR3. The genes are TRBV19 and TRBJ1-1; 7 bases are shared with TRBD1. The CDR3 length is 15 residues. The V gene's germline CDR1 is LNHDA and CDR2 SQIVND (reference sequence). V shed 3 bases and J 1 base; nucleotides not matched to a gene: 5. Written as DNA, the CDR3 is TGTGCCAGTAGTATTAGGGGGCAGGGGAACACTGAAGCTTTCTTT. Translated: CASSIRGQGNTEAFF.